The entry below describes one T cell receptor beta chain. Its target is not known. ViraFEST assay sequencing came after antigen-specific CD4+ T cells were expanded with viral peptide pools. When around 10 days of culture had elapsed, CD4+ T cells were isolated. Participants were vaccinated with two doses of either the BNT162b2 or mRNA-1273 vaccine. Cultures received IL-2 medium that replaced half the medium on days 3 and 7. This sample is part of a study of vaccination effects on CD4 cells after COVID-19. Germline trimming cut 2 bases from V and 5 bases from J; bases unmatched to any gene: 7. Germline CDR1 LNHDA, CDR2 SQIVND (reference sequence). The CDR3 has 16 amino acids. Findings and limits, study-wide: Vaccine- and infection-induced clones showed marked clonal contraction late following vaccination.

The assay was immunoSEQ multiplex PCR, and TCRdb's table has in-frame clones only and misses some. The table records tens of thousands of clones, 60% to 80% of them present only once. The V gene is TRBV19, the J gene TRBJ2-2; TRBD1 agrees at 8 bases. The receptor was derived from a human donor who received a COVID-19 vaccine. Some clones in this sample may be carry-over from other donors' samples. The sequences come from CD4+ T cells from PBMCs cultured with SARS-CoV-2 spike peptides, collected after COVID-19 vaccination. CDR3 sequence (DNA): TGTGCCAGTAGTATATCCGGCAGGGGGCGAACCGGGGAGCTGTTTTTT. Translating gives CASSISGRGRTGELFF.